These 10 T cell receptor beta chains were sequenced from one sample in a study of shared clonotypes between healthy human individuals. Profiled with immunoSEQ multiplex PCR; TCRdb holds only in-frame clones, not every one. The sample includes about 2.3 million clones, around 92% of them seen just once. Source material: naive CD4+ T cells from PBMCs. Subset specified: CD45RA+ positively selected. The receptors were sampled from a young man in good health. Some clones in this sample may be carry-over from other donors' samples.

V gene TRBV5-1 combines with J gene TRBJ2-7; no definite D call. V was shortened by 0 bases and J by 0 bases, with 13 bases between the two germline ends. The germline gives CDR1 SGHRS, CDR2 YFSETQ. This CDR3 region has 16 residues. The CDR3 loop reads CASSLVLGTASYEQYF. The CDR3 region has the DNA TGCGCCAGCAGCTTGGTGTTGGGAACGGCCTCCTACGAGCAGTACTTC.

This clone was observed a handful of times. V and J are TRBV15 and TRBJ2-5; D might be TRBD1 (5 bases). The V gene lost 0 bases and the J gene lost 7 bases, with 9 bases spanning the gap. This CDR3 contains 13 residues. CDR1 LNHNV and CDR2 YYDKDF come from the germline V gene (reference sequence). The CDR3 here is CATSRDPQGTQYF. CDR3 DNA: TGTGCCACCAGCAGAGATCCCCAGGGGACCCAGTACTTC.

The rearrangement uses TRBV5-4 and TRBJ1-3, with no clear D. CDR1 is SGHNT and CDR2 is YYREEE in the germline V gene (reference sequence). Trimming left V 0 bases short and J 2 bases short, with 15 bases between. The length of the CDR3 is 17 residues. The CDR3 protein is CASSLDSAGKPGNTIYF. For the CDR3, the DNA is TGTGCCAGCAGCTTGGACTCGGCGGGGAAGCCTGGAAACACCATATATTTT.

The gene calls are TRBV28 and TRBJ2-7; D gene unclear. V gave up 2 bases and J gave up 3 bases, with 11 bases separating them. The CDR3 covers 14 residues. Germline values: CDR1 MDHEN, CDR2 SYDVKM. DNA of the CDR3: TGTGCCAGCAGTTTAGTGGGCCGAGGCTACGAGCAGTACTTC. Its translation: CASSLVGRGYEQYF.

The chain employs TRBV5-8 and TRBJ1-2; D is ambiguous. Germline CDR1 SGHTS, CDR2 YDEGEE. The CDR3 runs 16 residues. V dropped 8 bases and J dropped 0 bases, with 20 bases sitting between them. The CDR3 region has the DNA TGTGCCAGAAAACTGCCCGCGGACCGAGCTAACTATGGCTACACCTTC. It codes for CARKLPADRANYGYTF.

This rearrangement joins TRBV29-1 to TRBJ1-1; 7 nucleotides line up with TRBD1. From germline, CDR1 is SQVTM and CDR2 ANQGSEA. CDR3 size: 13 residues. V lost 6 bases to trimming and J lost 1 base; unmatched junction nucleotides: 5. In nucleotides, the CDR3 is TGCAGCGTCCTGGGACAGAAGAACACTGAAGCTTTCTTT. Residues: CSVLGQKNTEAFF.

This clone was seen once. In nucleotides, the CDR3 is TGTGCCAGCAATAACAGGGACCATGGCTACACCTTC. Amino acid sequence: CASNNRDHGYTF. V and J are TRBV2 and TRBJ1-2, with a possible D match to TRBD1 (6 bases). Trimming removed 7 bases from V and 6 bases from J, with 12 bases in between. This CDR3 is built from 12 residues. Germline V gives CDR1 SNHLY, CDR2 FYNNEI.

The genes are TRBV27 and TRBJ2-1; maybe TRBD2 (6 bases). Germline assignment: CDR1 MNHEY and CDR2 SMNVEV (reference sequence). The CDR3 loop spans 14 amino acids. V gave up 2 bases and J gave up 7 bases, with 12 bases separating them. DNA of the CDR3: TGTGCCAGCAGTTTAGGGCTAGCGAGGAATGAGCAGTTCTTC. Translated, it gives CASSLGLARNEQFF.

The rearrangement uses TRBV2 and TRBJ2-7; 9 nucleotides agree with TRBD2. The CDR3 is 12 residues long. Germline CDR1 is SNHLY and CDR2 is FYNNEI. The J segment lost 3 bases and the V segment lost 6 bases, leaving 0 bases of the junction unmatched. In DNA form, the CDR3 reads TGTGCCAGCAGGACTAGCGGCTACGAGCAGTACTTC. Its translation: CASRTSGYEQYF.

This chain connects TRBV19 to TRBJ2-3, with unresolved D. The ends were cut back, 3 bases at V and 5 bases at J, with 12 bases in the middle. Germline V gene lookup returns CDR1 LNHDA and CDR2 SQIVND (reference sequence). The CDR3 runs 14 residues. CDR3 protein: CASSIGASGDTQYF. The CDR3 DNA reads TGTGCCAGTAGTATTGGTGCGTCCGGAGATACGCAGTATTTT.